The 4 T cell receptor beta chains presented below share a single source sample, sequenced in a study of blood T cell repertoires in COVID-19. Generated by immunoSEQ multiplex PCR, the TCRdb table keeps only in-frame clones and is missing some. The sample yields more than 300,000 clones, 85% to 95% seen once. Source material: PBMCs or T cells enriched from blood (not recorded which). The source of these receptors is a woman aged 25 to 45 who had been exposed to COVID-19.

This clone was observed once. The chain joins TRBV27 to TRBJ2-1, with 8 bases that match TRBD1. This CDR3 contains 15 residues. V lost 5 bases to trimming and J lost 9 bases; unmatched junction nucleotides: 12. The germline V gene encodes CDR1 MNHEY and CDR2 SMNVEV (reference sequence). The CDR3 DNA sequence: TGTGCCAGCAGTCCTAGACAGGGGTACTCGGTTGAGCAGTTCTTC. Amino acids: CASSPRQGYSVEQFF.

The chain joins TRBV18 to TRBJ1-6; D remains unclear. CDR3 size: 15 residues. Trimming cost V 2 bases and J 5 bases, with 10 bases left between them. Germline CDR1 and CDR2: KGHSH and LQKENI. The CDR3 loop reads CASSPGQADNSPLHF. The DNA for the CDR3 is TGTGCCAGCTCACCAGGGCAGGCAGATAATTCACCCCTCCACTTT.

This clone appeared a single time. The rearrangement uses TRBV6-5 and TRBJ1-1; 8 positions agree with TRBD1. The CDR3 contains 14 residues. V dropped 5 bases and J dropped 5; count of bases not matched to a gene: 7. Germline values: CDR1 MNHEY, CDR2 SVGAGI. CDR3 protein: CASSQTGDRTEAFF. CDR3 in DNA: TGTGCCAGCAGTCAGACAGGGGATAGGACTGAAGCTTTCTTT.

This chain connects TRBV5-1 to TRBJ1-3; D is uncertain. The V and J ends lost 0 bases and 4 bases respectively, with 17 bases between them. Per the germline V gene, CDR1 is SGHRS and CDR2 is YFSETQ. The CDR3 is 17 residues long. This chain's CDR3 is CASSLDSRGGSGNTIYF. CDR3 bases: TGCGCCAGCAGCTTGGACAGCCGGGGAGGTTCGGGAAACACCATATATTTT.